The source of this T cell receptor (beta chain) is a study of OX40 agonist ivuxolimab in advanced cancers. Study details: Patients with hepatocellular carcinoma, melanoma, renal cell or head and neck cancer made up the dose-escalation patients.

About this clone itself: Its matching antigen is unknown.

Study-wide points: Clonal expansion in partial responders at 0.1-3.0 mg/kg ranked among the lowest. Certain nonresponding patients likewise had low normalized T-cell clonal expansion.

Only in-frame clones appear in the TCRdb table, and some are missing; sequencing was by immunoSEQ multiplex PCR. Among over 20,000 clones listed, approximately 80% were seen once. This TCR derives from an adult with an advanced solid tumor such as melanoma, head and neck, liver or kidney cancer. Sequencing was performed on CD4+ or CD8+ T cells sorted from blood, taken in a trial of the OX40 agonist ivuxolimab.

The CDR3 sequence is CASSLFGGRINEQFF. The CDR3 DNA reads as TGTGCCAGCAGTTTATTCGGGGGGAGGATCAATGAGCAGTTCTTC. The chain joins TRBV27 to TRBJ2-1, with TRBD2 identical over 7 bases. Germline loops: CDR1 MNHEY, CDR2 SMNVEV (reference sequence). The CDR3 contains 15 residues. The ends lost 1 base at V and 6 bases at J; junction bases unmatched: 6.